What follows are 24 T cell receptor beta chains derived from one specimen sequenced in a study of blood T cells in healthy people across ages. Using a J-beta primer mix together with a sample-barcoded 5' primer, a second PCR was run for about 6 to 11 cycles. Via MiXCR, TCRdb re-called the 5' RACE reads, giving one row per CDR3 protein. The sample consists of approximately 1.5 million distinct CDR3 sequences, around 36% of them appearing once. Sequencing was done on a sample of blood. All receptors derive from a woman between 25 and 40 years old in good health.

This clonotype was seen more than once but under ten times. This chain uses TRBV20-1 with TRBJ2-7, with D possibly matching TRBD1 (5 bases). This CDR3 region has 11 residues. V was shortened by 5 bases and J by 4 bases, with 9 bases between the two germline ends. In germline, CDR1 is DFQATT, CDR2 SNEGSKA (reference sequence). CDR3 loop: CSAGDRYEQYF. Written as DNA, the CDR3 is TGCAGTGCTGGCGACAGATACGAGCAGTACTTC.

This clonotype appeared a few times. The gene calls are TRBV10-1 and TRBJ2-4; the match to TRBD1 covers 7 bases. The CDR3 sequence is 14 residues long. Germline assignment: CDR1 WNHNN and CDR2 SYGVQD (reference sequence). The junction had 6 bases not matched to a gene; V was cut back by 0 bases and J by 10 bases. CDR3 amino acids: CASSESLGQKIQYF. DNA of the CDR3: TGCGCCAGCAGTGAGTCGTTGGGACAGAAAATTCAGTACTTC.

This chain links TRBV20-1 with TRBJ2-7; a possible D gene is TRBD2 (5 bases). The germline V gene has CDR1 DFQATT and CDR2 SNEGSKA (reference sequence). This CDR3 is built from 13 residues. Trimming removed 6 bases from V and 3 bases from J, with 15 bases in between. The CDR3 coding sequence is TGCAGTGCCGCCCCCGGGGTTGACTACGAGCAGTACTTC. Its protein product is CSAAPGVDYEQYF.

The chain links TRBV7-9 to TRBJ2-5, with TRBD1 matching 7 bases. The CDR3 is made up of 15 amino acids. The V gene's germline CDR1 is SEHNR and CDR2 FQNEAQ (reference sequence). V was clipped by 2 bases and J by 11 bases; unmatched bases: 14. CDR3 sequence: CASSLWGTALDEQYF. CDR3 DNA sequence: TGTGCCAGCAGCTTATGGGGGACAGCCCTTGATGAGCAGTACTTC.

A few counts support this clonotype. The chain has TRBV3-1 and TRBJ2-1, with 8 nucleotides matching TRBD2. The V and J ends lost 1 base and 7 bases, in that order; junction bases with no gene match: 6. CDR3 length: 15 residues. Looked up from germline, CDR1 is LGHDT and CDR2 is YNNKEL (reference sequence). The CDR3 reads CASSQVVSGRNEQFF. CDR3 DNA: TGTGCCAGCAGCCAAGTCGTAAGCGGGAGAAATGAGCAGTTCTTC.

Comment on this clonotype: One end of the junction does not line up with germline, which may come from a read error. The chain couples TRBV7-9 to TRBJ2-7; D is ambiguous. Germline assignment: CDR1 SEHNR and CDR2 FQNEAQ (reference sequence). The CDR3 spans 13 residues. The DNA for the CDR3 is TGTGTCAGCAGTTCCACCGAGGCTAACGAGCAGTACTTC. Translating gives CVSSSTEANEQYF.

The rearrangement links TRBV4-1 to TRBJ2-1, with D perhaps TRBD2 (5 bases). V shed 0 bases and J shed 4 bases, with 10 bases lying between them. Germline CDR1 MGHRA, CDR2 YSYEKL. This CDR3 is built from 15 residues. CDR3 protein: CASSQEGVVYNEQFF. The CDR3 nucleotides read TGCGCCAGCAGCCAAGAGGGAGTAGTTTACAATGAGCAGTTCTTC.

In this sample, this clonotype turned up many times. CDR3 DNA: TGCGCCAGCAGCCCGGGACAGATGAACACTGAAGCTTTCTTT. Translation: CASSPGQMNTEAFF. V is TRBV5-1 and J is TRBJ1-1, with TRBD1 identical over 7 bases. Germline lookup yields CDR1 SGHRS and CDR2 YFSETQ. The CDR3 length is 14 residues. V was clipped by 4 bases and J by 0 bases; unmatched bases: 3.

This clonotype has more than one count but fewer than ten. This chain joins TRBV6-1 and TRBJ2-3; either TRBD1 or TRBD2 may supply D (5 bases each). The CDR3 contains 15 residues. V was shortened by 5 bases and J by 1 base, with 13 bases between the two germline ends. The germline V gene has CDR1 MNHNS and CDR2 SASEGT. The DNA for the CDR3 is TGTGCCAGCAGTCGGGACGGAACGGGCACAGATACGCAGTATTTT. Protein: CASSRDGTGTDTQYF.

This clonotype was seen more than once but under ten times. The chain's CDR3 is CASSLALGQEINYGYTF. The CDR3 nucleotides read TGTGCCAGCAGTTTAGCGCTGGGGCAGGAAATTAACTATGGCTACACCTTC. This chain uses TRBV12-3 or TRBV12-4 with TRBJ1-2; possible D gene TRBD1, 5 bases. V dropped 0 bases and J dropped 1 base, with 15 bases sitting between them. This CDR3 comprises 17 residues.

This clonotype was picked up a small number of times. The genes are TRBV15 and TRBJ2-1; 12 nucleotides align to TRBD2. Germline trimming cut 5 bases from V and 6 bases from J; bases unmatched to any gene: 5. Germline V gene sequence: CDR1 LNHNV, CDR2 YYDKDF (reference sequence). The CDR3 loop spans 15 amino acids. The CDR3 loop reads CATSPSGGAANEQFF. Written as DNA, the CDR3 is TGTGCCACCAGCCCTAGCGGGGGGGCCGCCAATGAGCAGTTCTTC.

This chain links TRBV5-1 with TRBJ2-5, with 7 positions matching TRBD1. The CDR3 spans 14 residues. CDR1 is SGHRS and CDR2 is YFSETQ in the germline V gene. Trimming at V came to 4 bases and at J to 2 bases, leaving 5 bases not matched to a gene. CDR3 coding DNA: TGCGCCAGCAGCACCCTGGGACAGCAAGAGACCCAGTACTTC. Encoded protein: CASSTLGQQETQYF.

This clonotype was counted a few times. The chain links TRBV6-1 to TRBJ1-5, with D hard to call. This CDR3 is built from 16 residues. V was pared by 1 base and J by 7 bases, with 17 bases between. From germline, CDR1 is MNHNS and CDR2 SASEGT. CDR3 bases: TGTGCCAGCAGTGAAGAGTTAACCTCCGCGGGGCAGCCCCAGCATTTT. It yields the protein CASSEELTSAGQPQHF.

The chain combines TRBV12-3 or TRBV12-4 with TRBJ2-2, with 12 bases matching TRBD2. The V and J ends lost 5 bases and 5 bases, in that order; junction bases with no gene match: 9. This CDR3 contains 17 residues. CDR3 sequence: CASSLRLAGVGTGELFF. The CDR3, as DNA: TGTGCCAGCAGTCTACGACTAGCGGGGGTGGGAACCGGGGAGCTGTTTTTT.

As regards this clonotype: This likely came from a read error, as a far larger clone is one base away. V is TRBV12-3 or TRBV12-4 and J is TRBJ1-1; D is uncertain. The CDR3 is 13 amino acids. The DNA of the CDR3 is TGTACCAGCAGTTTAGGGCAAGGCACTGAAGCTTTCTTT. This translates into CTSSLGQGTEAFF.

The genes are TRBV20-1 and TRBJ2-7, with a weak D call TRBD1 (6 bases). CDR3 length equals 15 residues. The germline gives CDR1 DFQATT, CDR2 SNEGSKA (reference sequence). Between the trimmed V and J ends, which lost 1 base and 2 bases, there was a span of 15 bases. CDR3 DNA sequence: TGCAGTGCTAGAGTCGACAGGATAAGCGCCTACGAGCAGTACTTC. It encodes CSARVDRISAYEQYF.

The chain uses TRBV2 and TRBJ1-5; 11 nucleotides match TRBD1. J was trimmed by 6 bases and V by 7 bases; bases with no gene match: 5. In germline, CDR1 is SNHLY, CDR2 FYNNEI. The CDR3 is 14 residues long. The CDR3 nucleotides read TGTGCCAGCAAATGGGACAGGGGGTCTCAGCCCCAGCATTTT. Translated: CASKWDRGSQPQHF.

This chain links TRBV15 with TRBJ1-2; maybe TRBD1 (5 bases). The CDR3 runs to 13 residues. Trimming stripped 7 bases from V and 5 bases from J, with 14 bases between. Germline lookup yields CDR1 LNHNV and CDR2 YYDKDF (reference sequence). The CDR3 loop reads CATTGTDFYGYTF. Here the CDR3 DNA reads TGTGCCACCACGGGGACCGATTTTTATGGCTACACCTTC.

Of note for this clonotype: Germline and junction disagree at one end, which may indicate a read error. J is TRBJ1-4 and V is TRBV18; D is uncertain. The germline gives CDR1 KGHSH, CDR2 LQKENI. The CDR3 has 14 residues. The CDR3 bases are TGTGCCAGCTCGCCCGGGGTTGGTAATGAAGAACTGTTTTTT. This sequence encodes CASSPGVGNEELFF.

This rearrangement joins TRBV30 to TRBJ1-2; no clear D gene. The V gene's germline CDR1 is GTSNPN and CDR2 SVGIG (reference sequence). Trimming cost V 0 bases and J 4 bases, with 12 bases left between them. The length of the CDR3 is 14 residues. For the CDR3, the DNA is TGTGCCTGGAGTGTACCATCTAGAGGCTATGGCTACACCTTC. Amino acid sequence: CAWSVPSRGYGYTF.

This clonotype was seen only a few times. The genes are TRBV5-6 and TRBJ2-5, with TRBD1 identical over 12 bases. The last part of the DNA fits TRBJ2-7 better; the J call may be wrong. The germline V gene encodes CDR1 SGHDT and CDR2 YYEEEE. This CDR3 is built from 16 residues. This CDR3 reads CASSPGTGGFRNEQYF. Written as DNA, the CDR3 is TGTGCCAGCAGCCCCGGGACAGGGGGCTTTCGCAACGAGCAGTACTTC.

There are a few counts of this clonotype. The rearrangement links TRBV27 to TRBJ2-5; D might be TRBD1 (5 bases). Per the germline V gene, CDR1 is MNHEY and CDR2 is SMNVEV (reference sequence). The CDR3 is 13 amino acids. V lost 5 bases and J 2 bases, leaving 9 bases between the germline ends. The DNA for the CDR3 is TGTGCCAGCAGTATTACAGGACAAGAGACCCAGTACTTC. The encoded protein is CASSITGQETQYF.

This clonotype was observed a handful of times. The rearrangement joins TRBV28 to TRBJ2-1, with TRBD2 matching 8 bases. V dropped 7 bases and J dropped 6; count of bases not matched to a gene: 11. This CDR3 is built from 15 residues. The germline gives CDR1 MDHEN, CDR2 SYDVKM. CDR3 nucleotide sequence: TGTGCCAGCACCCCGGAGGGACTAGGATCCAATGAGCAGTTCTTC. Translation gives CASTPEGLGSNEQFF.

The CDR3 loop is CASSGPGTEAYEQYF. The DNA for the CDR3 is TGTGCCAGCAGTGGCCCAGGGACAGAGGCCTACGAGCAGTACTTC. This rearrangement joins TRBV2 to TRBJ2-5; TRBD1 matches 7 bases. The J call could be wrong; TRBJ2-7 is a better fit for the DNA end. This CDR3 has 15 amino acids. From germline, CDR1 is SNHLY and CDR2 FYNNEI.